Listed here are 23 T cell receptor beta chains from one sample, sequenced in a study of neurological immune-mediated disorders. TCRdb reprocessed the 5' RACE reads via MiXCR and lists one record per CDR3 protein. The sample carries tens of thousands of distinct CDR3 sequences, about 3.7% recorded once. Source material: PBMCs. The source is a woman between 50 and 59 years old with multiple sclerosis.

This clonotype was counted many times. This chain connects TRBV7-9 to TRBJ2-7; D is unresolved. Germline V gene lookup returns CDR1 SEHNR and CDR2 FQNEAQ (reference sequence). V lost 5 bases and J lost 0, with 5 bases in between. This CDR3 is built from 12 residues. The CDR3 is CASSPNSYEQYF. The CDR3 nucleotides read TGTGCCAGCAGCCCAAACTCCTACGAGCAGTACTTC.

This clonotype was recorded many times. The chain is built from TRBV6-2 or TRBV6-3 and TRBJ2-7, with D maybe TRBD2 (5 bases). This CDR3 contains 16 residues. Per the germline V gene, CDR1 is MNHEY and CDR2 is SVGEGT. V was cut by 5 bases and J by 1 base, with 18 bases left in between. The CDR3: CASSPPSPSRSYEQYF. DNA of the CDR3: TGTGCCAGCAGTCCCCCCTCCCCTAGCAGATCCTACGAGCAGTACTTC.

This clonotype was observed many times. The chain is built from TRBV12-3 or TRBV12-4 and TRBJ2-4, with D unresolved. The V end was cut by 7 bases, the J end by 0 bases, with 7 bases between. The CDR3 is 13 amino acids. The CDR3: CASNGLAKNIQYF. CDR3 coding DNA: TGTGCCAGCAATGGTCTAGCCAAAAACATTCAGTACTTC.

This clonotype has ten or more counts. V gene TRBV7-9 combines with J gene TRBJ1-5; perhaps TRBD1 as D (6 bases). V was trimmed by 4 bases and J by 6 bases, leaving 10 bases between them. Germline V CDR1 and CDR2: SEHNR, FQNEAQ (reference sequence). The CDR3 extends over 13 amino acids. Here the CDR3 reads CASSSRGGQPQHF. The CDR3 region has the DNA TGTGCCAGCAGCTCCAGGGGAGGTCAGCCCCAGCATTTT.

This clonotype was picked up many times. The chain uses TRBV3-1 and TRBJ1-3; D gene ambiguous. The V and J ends lost 1 base and 2 bases respectively, with 6 bases between them. Germline CDR1 is LGHDT and CDR2 is YNNKEL (reference sequence). The CDR3 has 14 amino acids. The CDR3 sequence is CASSQVGTGNTIYF. The CDR3 DNA follows: TGTGCCAGCAGCCAAGTTGGCACTGGAAACACCATATATTTT.

This clonotype was seen a few times. Just one base apart from a much larger clone, this may be a read error. The chain recombines TRBV5-1 with TRBJ2-4; a weak D match, TRBD2 (5 bases). The germline gives CDR1 SGHRS, CDR2 YFSETQ. The CDR3 extends over 13 amino acids. V shed 5 bases and J shed 10 bases, with 16 bases lying between them. Here the CDR3 DNA reads TGCGCCAGCAGGTTGAAGGGAGAGGAAATTCAGTACTTC. Translating gives CASRLKGEEIQYF.

This clonotype was picked up many times. The rearrangement uses TRBV15 and TRBJ1-6, with D unclear. Germline V gene lookup returns CDR1 LNHNV and CDR2 YYDKDF (reference sequence). The CDR3 length is 12 residues. The germline V and J ends were trimmed by 0 bases and 8 bases, with 2 bases remaining between them. The CDR3 DNA reads as TGTGCCACCAGCAGAGATGATTCACCCCTCCACTTT. This gives the protein CATSRDDSPLHF.

This clonotype was seen at least ten times. The chain joins TRBV14 to TRBJ2-5; no reliable D call. Germline V CDR1 and CDR2: SGHDN, FVKESK. V lost 0 bases and J lost 3, with 5 bases in between. This CDR3 is built from 13 residues. The CDR3 DNA reads as TGTGCCAGCAGCCAAGATTTGGAAGAGACCCAGTACTTC. It specifies CASSQDLEETQYF.

This clonotype has a count of ten or more. The gene calls are TRBV12-3 or TRBV12-4 and TRBJ2-5; the D call may be TRBD1 or TRBD2 (6 bases each). The CDR3 contains 14 residues. V was clipped by 8 bases and J by 4 bases, with 17 bases between them. The CDR3: CASLRGQGSETQYF. CDR3 nucleotide sequence: TGTGCCAGCCTCCGGGGGCAGGGGTCAGAGACCCAGTACTTC.

This clonotype showed up many times. The junction departs from germline at one end; a sequencing error may be responsible. This chain connects TRBV20-1 to TRBJ2-3; TRBD1 might be the D (5 bases). The CDR3 runs to 12 residues. Germline V gives CDR1 DFQATT, CDR2 SNEGSKA (reference sequence). The CDR3: CSARETGDTQYF. CDR3 nucleotides: TGCAGTGCAAGAGAAACAGGAGATACGCAGTATTTT.

This clonotype was detected ten times or more. This chain uses TRBV5-1 with TRBJ2-1; 8 bases match TRBD2. The CDR3 is 15 amino acids. J gave up 5 bases and V 1 base, and 5 bases lay outside the gene matches. CDR1 and CDR2 (germline): SGHRS, YFSETQ. CDR3 loop: CASSLPAGVDNEQFF. CDR3 in DNA: TGCGCCAGCAGCTTGCCAGCGGGAGTCGACAATGAGCAGTTCTTC.

This clonotype came up many times. V and J are TRBV21-1 and TRBJ1-2. TRBV21-1 constitutes a pseudogene. This CDR3 contains 11 residues. The CDR3: CASSKEAGYTF. DNA for the CDR3: TGTGCCAGCAGCAAAGAGGCTGGCTACACCTTC.

This clonotype was observed many times. The chain employs TRBV2 and TRBJ2-7; TRBD2 agrees at 11 bases. This CDR3 is 17 amino acids long. After removal of 3 bases from V and 2 bases from J, the junction contained 9 bases not matched to a gene. The germline V gene encodes CDR1 SNHLY and CDR2 FYNNEI. The CDR3 protein is CASSDPLLAGATYEQYF. The CDR3 DNA reads as TGTGCCAGCAGTGACCCATTACTAGCGGGAGCTACCTACGAGCAGTACTTC.

The table lists this clonotype with many counts. This chain uses TRBV29-1 with TRBJ2-1; TRBD1 agrees at 10 bases. Trimming at V came to 2 bases and at J to 3 bases, leaving 1 base not matched to a gene. Germline V gene sequence: CDR1 SQVTM, CDR2 ANQGSEA. The CDR3 consists of 14 residues. CDR3: CSVERDRGYNEQFF. The CDR3 bases are TGCAGCGTTGAAAGGGACAGGGGCTACAATGAGCAGTTCTTC.

This clonotype was recorded many times. V is TRBV20-1 and J is TRBJ1-3; TRBD1 agrees at 8 bases. Germline CDR1 and CDR2: DFQATT and SNEGSKA (reference sequence). This CDR3 has 14 amino acids. V lost 5 bases and J lost 2; bases outside the gene matches: 5. Here the CDR3 reads CSAARTGTGNTIYF. The CDR3, as DNA: TGCAGTGCTGCCCGGACAGGGACTGGAAACACCATATATTTT.

This clonotype was picked up a small number of times. The V gene is TRBV5-1, the J gene TRBJ2-5; D tentatively reads TRBD1 or TRBD2 (6 bases each). The CDR3 sequence is 15 residues long. Trimming removed 1 base at V and 5 bases at J, with 15 bases between. Germline values: CDR1 SGHRS, CDR2 YFSETQ. CDR3 in DNA: TGCGCCAGCAGCTTGACTAGCCAAGGGGGTGAGACCCAGTACTTC. Encoded protein: CASSLTSQGGETQYF.

This clonotype was counted many times. The gene calls are TRBV9 and TRBJ1-2; D perhaps matches TRBD1 (6 bases). The V gene's germline CDR1 is SGDLS and CDR2 YYNGEE. The CDR3 runs 14 residues. V shed 3 bases and J shed 7 bases, with 16 bases lying between them. The CDR3 region is CASSAHRVDTGYTF. CDR3 bases: TGTGCCAGCAGCGCACACAGGGTAGACACTGGCTACACCTTC.

The sample holds many counts of this clonotype. This chain uses TRBV7-8 with TRBJ1-4; the D is unclear. The CDR3 spans 15 residues. Trimming shortened V by 4 bases and J by 0 bases, and 9 bases separated the two germline ends. CDR1 SGHVS and CDR2 FQNEAQ come from the germline V gene. The CDR3 DNA reads as TGTGCCAGCAGCTGGACCGCCACAACTAATGAAAAACTGTTTTTT. It yields the protein CASSWTATTNEKLFF.

This clonotype was found many times. The CDR3 region is CASSESGTGHNEQFF. The CDR3 DNA is TGTGCCAGCAGTGAAAGCGGGACAGGGCACAATGAGCAGTTCTTC. The chain uses TRBV12-3 or TRBV12-4 and TRBJ2-1, with TRBD1 matching 9 bases. This CDR3 comprises 15 residues. Trimming took 5 bases from V and 5 from J; bases not matched to a gene: 7.

This clonotype was counted many times. The rearrangement uses TRBV5-1 and TRBJ2-7; D assignment may be TRBD1 or TRBD2 (5 bases each). Deletions cut 0 bases from V and 7 bases from J, with 11 bases between. The CDR3 consists of 13 residues. Germline V gene sequence: CDR1 SGHRS, CDR2 YFSETQ. DNA of the CDR3: TGCGCCAGCAGCTTGGGACAGAGGGTAGAGCAGTACTTC. Translated, it gives CASSLGQRVEQYF.

This clonotype was observed at least ten times. The chain uses TRBV6-5 and TRBJ2-1; TRBD2 might be the D (5 bases). V was shortened by 5 bases and J by 1 base, with 12 bases between the two germline ends. CDR1 and CDR2 from the germline V gene are MNHEY and SVGAGI. This CDR3 is 15 amino acids long. The CDR3 sequence: CASSIQRPSYNEQFF. CDR3 DNA sequence: TGTGCCAGCAGTATCCAGCGGCCTTCCTACAATGAGCAGTTCTTC.

This clonotype has a count of ten or more. This chain joins TRBV20-1 and TRBJ1-2; TRBD1 matches 7 bases. From germline, CDR1 is DFQATT and CDR2 SNEGSKA (reference sequence). V lost 5 bases, J lost 8 bases, and 5 bases stayed unmatched. The CDR3 covers 11 residues. Written as DNA, the CDR3 is TGCAGTGCTTTAGGGGGCCAAGGCTACACCTTC. Protein sequence: CSALGGQGYTF.

At least ten counts were recorded for this clonotype. The chain couples TRBV20-1 to TRBJ2-1; no reliable D call. This CDR3 has 15 amino acids. V was cut by 5 bases and J by 2 bases, with 16 bases left in between. From germline, CDR1 is DFQATT and CDR2 SNEGSKA (reference sequence). CDR3 nucleotide sequence: TGCAGTGCTGAGAGGACCCGTACCACCTACAATGAGCAGTTCTTC. Translation: CSAERTRTTYNEQFF.